This T cell receptor (beta chain) was sequenced in a study of shared clonotypes between healthy human individuals. General study findings and limits: Sequencing depth was expected to affect clonotype sharing among donors. Memory subsets generally showed lower estimated richness than naive subsets.

The CDR3 consists of 14 residues. In germline, CDR1 is SGDLS, CDR2 YYNGEE. The V end was cut by 4 bases, the J end by 4 bases, with 14 bases between. Comment on this clone: As yet, its antigen is unknown.

The table came from immunoSEQ multiplex PCR; TCRdb's copy has only in-frame clones and leaves some out. Among roughly 2.2 million clones, 90% to 95% were seen once, and the ten largest hold under 0.45%. This sequence originates from a young man in good health. Some clones in this sample may be carry-over from other donors' samples. The gene calls are TRBV9 and TRBJ2-5; D not certain. The material sequenced was naive CD4+ T cells from PBMCs. The sample's subset: CD45RA+ positively selected. The CDR3 DNA reads TGTGCCAGCAGCCCCACTTCGTTTAGAGAGACCCAGTACTTC. Residues: CASSPTSFRETQYF.